This passage covers 23 T cell receptor beta chains from one sample sequenced in a study of blood T cell repertoires in COVID-19. Produced via immunoSEQ multiplex PCR; TCRdb's table is partial and in-frame only. The table includes around 240,000 clones, 80% to 90% detected once. What was sequenced was peripheral blood. All receptors come from a man in his forties with acute or convalescent COVID-19.

As DNA, the CDR3 is TGTGCCAGCAGACGGGGACAGGGCCCGAACACTGAAGCTTTCTTT. Translating it yields CASRRGQGPNTEAFF. The chain carries TRBV7-2 and TRBJ1-1; 9 positions agree with TRBD1. Looked up from germline, CDR1 is SGHTA and CDR2 is FQGNSA. The CDR3 has 15 amino acids. Trimming took 6 bases from V and 1 from J; bases not matched to a gene: 6.

About this clone itself: The sample carries other DNA sequences with the same CDR3. V and J are TRBV19 and TRBJ1-5; 11 positions match TRBD1. CDR3 size: 15 residues. Germline trimming cut 10 bases from V and 0 bases from J; bases unmatched to any gene: 5. Germline CDR1 LNHDA, CDR2 SQIVND (reference sequence). CDR3 amino acids: CATGTGGYSNQPQHF. As DNA, the CDR3 is TGTGCCACCGGGACAGGGGGATATAGCAATCAGCCCCAGCATTTT.

The CDR3 DNA is TGTGCCAGCAGTCAACAGGTAATCTACTACAATGAGCAGTTCTTC. Translating gives CASSQQVIYYNEQFF. The V and J genes are TRBV6-5 and TRBJ2-1; a possible D gene is TRBD1 (5 bases). There are 15 residues in the CDR3. Trimming shortened V by 5 bases and J by 3 bases, and 14 bases separated the two germline ends. The germline V gene encodes CDR1 MNHEY and CDR2 SVGAGI.

DNA of the CDR3: TGTGCCAGCAGTGTCTCCGGACAATCCCTCAATGAGCAGTTCTTC. Translation: CASSVSGQSLNEQFF. This chain connects TRBV2 to TRBJ2-1; D is possibly TRBD1 (5 bases). CDR3 length equals 15 residues. Trimming left V 4 bases short and J 6 bases short, with 16 bases between. From germline, CDR1 is SNHLY and CDR2 FYNNEI. The entire variable domain, with the rest obtained from reference TRBV2 and TRBJ2-1, is as follows: EPEVTQTPSHQVTQMGQEVILRCVPISNHLYFYWYRQILGQKVEFLVSFYNNEISEKSEIFDDQFSVERPDGSNFTLKIRSTKLEDSAMYFCASSVSGQSLNEQFFGPGTRLTVL.

This clone was seen just once. The V and J genes are TRBV6-1 and TRBJ1-3, with D possibly being TRBD1 (5 bases). The CDR3 sequence is 13 residues long. Germline CDR1 reads MNHNS; CDR2 reads SASEGT. V was pared by 2 bases and J by 7 bases, with 9 bases between. The CDR3 DNA reads TGTGCCAGCAGTGAAATGGGGCCGAACACCATATATTTT. This gives the protein CASSEMGPNTIYF.

The chain joins TRBV12-3 or TRBV12-4 to TRBJ2-7, with D tentatively TRBD2 (6 bases). The CDR3 loop spans 13 amino acids. The ends were cut back, 2 bases at V and 2 bases at J, with 7 bases in the middle. The CDR3 coding sequence is TGTGCCAGCAGTTTATCGGGAGCCTACGAGCAGTACTTC. Translating it yields CASSLSGAYEQYF.

The chain is built from TRBV30 and TRBJ1-2, with unresolved D. The CDR3 totals 12 residues. Germline values: CDR1 GTSNPN, CDR2 SVGIG (reference sequence). V was cut by 5 bases and J by 4 bases, with 11 bases left in between. CDR3 DNA: TGTGCCTGGGGCGTAACGGGCTATGGCTACACCTTC. It yields the protein CAWGVTGYGYTF. The whole variable domain, remainder taken from reference TRBV30 and TRBJ1-2, is SQTIHQWPATLVQPVGSPLSLECTVEGTSNPNLYWYRQAAGRGLQLLFYSVGIGQISSEVPQNLSASRPQDRQFILSSKKLLLSDSGFYLCAWGVTGYGYTFGSGTRLTVV.

The chain uses TRBV28 and TRBJ1-2, with D tentatively TRBD1 (6 bases). This CDR3 spans 14 amino acids. The V gene lost 2 bases and the J gene lost 3 bases, with 10 bases spanning the gap. Germline loops: CDR1 MDHEN, CDR2 SYDVKM. The CDR3 loop reads CASSLDRSYYGYTF. The CDR3 DNA is TGTGCCAGCAGTTTAGACAGGTCATACTATGGCTACACCTTC.

This sequence joins TRBV9 and TRBJ1-6; D gene uncertain. Germline V gene lookup returns CDR1 SGDLS and CDR2 YYNGEE. The V end was cut by 3 bases, the J end by 12 bases, with 13 bases between. This CDR3 has 13 amino acids. For the CDR3, the DNA is TGTGCCAGCAGCGGGCCCGGGGAGGGACCCCTCCACTTT. Residues: CASSGPGEGPLHF.

The chain couples TRBV14 to TRBJ1-1; D perhaps matches TRBD1 (6 bases). V lost 2 bases to trimming and J lost 11 bases, with 21 bases between them. In germline, CDR1 is SGHDN, CDR2 FVKESK. There are 15 residues in the CDR3. In nucleotides, the CDR3 is TGTGCCAGCAGCCAAAAAGGGGGGGGAACTTTGAGGGCTTTCTTT. Its translation: CASSQKGGGTLRAFF. Drawing the rest from reference TRBV14 and TRBJ1-1, the complete variable domain is EAGVTQFPSHSVIEKGQTVTLRCDPISGHDNLYWYRRVMGKEIKFLLHFVKESKQDESGMPNNRFLAERTGGTYSTLKVQPAELEDSGVYFCASSQKGGGTLRAFFGQGTRLTVV.

The chain is built from TRBV28 and TRBJ1-1, with TRBD1 as a possible D gene (5 bases). The length of the CDR3 is 14 residues. Germline CDR1 is MDHEN and CDR2 is SYDVKM. V lost 7 bases and J lost 1, with 13 bases in between. The CDR3 sequence: CASTPPQENTEAFF. CDR3 nucleotides: TGTGCCAGCACCCCACCACAGGAGAACACTGAAGCTTTCTTT.

The chain is built from TRBV7-3 and TRBJ2-1; TRBD1 might be the D (6 bases). The CDR3 consists of 17 residues. Germline values: CDR1 SGHTA, CDR2 FQGTGA. V was pared by 5 bases and J by 3 bases, with 20 bases between. The CDR3 DNA reads TGTGCCAGCAGCCCCCCCAGGGGACAAGCCAACTACAATGAGCAGTTCTTC. This gives the protein CASSPPRGQANYNEQFF.

J is TRBJ1-5 and V is TRBV4-1; 7 bases align to TRBD1. Per germline, CDR1 MGHRA and CDR2 YSYEKL. CDR3 size: 17 residues. V shed 0 bases and J 6 bases; nucleotides not matched to a gene: 11. The chain's CDR3 is CASSQDRGAGGGQPQHF. The CDR3 DNA is TGCGCCAGCAGCCAAGATCGAGGGGCAGGGGGTGGTCAGCCCCAGCATTTT.

CDR3 region: CASSFRQGVSNYGYTF. Here the CDR3 DNA reads TGTGCCAGCAGTTTCCGACAGGGGGTGTCCAACTATGGCTACACCTTC. The chain employs TRBV28 and TRBJ1-2; TRBD1 aligns across 9 bases. The V segment lost 3 bases and the J segment 2 bases; nucleotides outside the gene matches: 7. Germline CDR1 is MDHEN and CDR2 is SYDVKM. The CDR3 has 16 amino acids.

As regards this clone: An end of the junction differs from the germline gene, which may be a read error. The V gene is TRBV30, the J gene TRBJ1-1; TRBD1 matches at 7 bases. The CDR3 is made up of 11 amino acids. Germline V gives CDR1 GTSNPN, CDR2 SVGIG (reference sequence). The CDR3 here is CAWSPGTAYSF. CDR3 DNA: TGTGCCTGGAGTCCAGGGACAGCTTACTCTTTT. The full variable domain, with the rest looked up from reference TRBV30 and TRBJ1-1, is SQTIHQWPATLVQPVGSPLSLECTVEGTSNPNLYWYRQAAGRGLQLLFYSVGIGQISSEVPQNLSASRPQDRQFILSSKKLLLSDSGFYLCAWSPGTAYSFGQGTRLTVV.

The table lists this clone with a few counts. The chain recombines TRBV2 with TRBJ1-5; possible D gene TRBD1, 5 bases. This CDR3 has 15 residues. V was pared by 7 bases and J by 0 bases, with 13 bases between. The V gene's germline CDR1 is SNHLY and CDR2 FYNNEI. The CDR3 spells CASNRRQGSNQPQHF. DNA for the CDR3: TGTGCCAGCAATCGGCGGCAGGGTAGCAATCAGCCCCAGCATTTT.

This chain connects TRBV11-2 to TRBJ1-1; no definite D call. Trimming cost V 5 bases and J 3 bases, with 16 bases left between them. The CDR3 covers 15 residues. Germline-derived CDR1 and CDR2 are SGHAT and FQNNGV. CDR3 residues: CASSRVGGGDTEAFF. The CDR3 nucleotides read TGTGCCAGCAGCCGGGTTGGAGGCGGGGACACTGAAGCTTTCTTT.

The chain is built from TRBV6-5 and TRBJ1-2; 9 nucleotides match TRBD1. The CDR3 contains 15 residues. The V gene's germline CDR1 is MNHEY and CDR2 SVGAGI. V shed 2 bases, J shed 6 bases, and the junction held 7 bases outside the gene matches. CDR3 protein: CASSYRGQGLDGYTF. The CDR3, as DNA: TGTGCCAGCAGTTACCGAGGACAGGGGCTGGATGGCTACACCTTC.

V usage is TRBV13 and J usage is TRBJ2-5; 11 bases are shared with TRBD2. V was pared by 4 bases and J by 2 bases, with 9 bases of the junction left unmatched. The CDR3 covers 17 residues. Looked up from germline, CDR1 is PRHDT and CDR2 is FYEKMQ (reference sequence). The CDR3 sequence is CASSWGRPSGGQETQYF. The CDR3 nucleotides read TGTGCCAGCAGCTGGGGTCGTCCTAGCGGGGGGCAAGAGACCCAGTACTTC. Supplemented by reference TRBV13 and TRBJ2-5, the full variable domain reads AAGVIQSPRHLIKEKRETATLKCYPIPRHDTVYWYQQGPGQDPQFLISFYEKMQSDKGSIPDRFSAQQFSDYHSELNMSSLELGDSALYFCASSWGRPSGGQETQYFGPGTRLLVL.

V usage is TRBV5-1 and J usage is TRBJ2-3; 11 bases are shared with TRBD2. The germline V gene has CDR1 SGHRS and CDR2 YFSETQ. The CDR3 is 16 residues long. With 6 bases clipped from V and 2 bases from J, the junction kept 8 bases outside the gene matches. The CDR3 DNA sequence: TGCGCCAGCAAGAGTAATAGCGGGGGGGTCACAGATACGCAGTATTTT. It translates to CASKSNSGGVTDTQYF.

The chain carries TRBV9 and TRBJ2-3, with D maybe TRBD2 (6 bases). The CDR3 contains 15 residues. Germline V lookup: CDR1 SGDLS, CDR2 YYNGEE. V lost 0 bases to trimming and J lost 2 bases, with 10 bases between them. DNA for the CDR3: TGTGCCAGCAGCGTAGGGGGCGGGATCACAGATACGCAGTATTTT. This codes for CASSVGGGITDTQYF.

J is TRBJ2-1 and V is TRBV20-1, with D possibly TRBD1 on 6 matching bases. The germline CDR1 and CDR2 sequences are DFQATT and SNEGSKA (reference sequence). This CDR3 has 10 amino acids. The V end lost 6 bases, the J end lost 12 bases, and 12 bases lay between the germline ends. The CDR3 here is CSAEAGVQFF. Here the CDR3 DNA reads TGCAGTGCCGAGGCAGGGGTGCAGTTCTTC.

The CDR3 DNA sequence: TGTGCCAGCATCTTGGACAGCAGCTCCTACAATGAGCAGTTCTTC. Protein: CASILDSSSYNEQFF. V usage is TRBV7-9 and J usage is TRBJ2-1, with a weak D call TRBD1 (6 bases). The CDR3 length is 15 residues. The germline V and J ends were trimmed by 7 bases and 0 bases, with 13 bases remaining between them. Germline V gene lookup returns CDR1 SEHNR and CDR2 FQNEAQ (reference sequence).